Sequencing of this TCR beta chain was carried out in a study of cytomegalovirus exposure and HLA in healthy donors. Study information: Earlier, 110 million or so unique TCR beta sequences were recovered from roughly 170 million T cells by an analysis.

A multiplex PCR was run with 60 Vbeta primers and 13 Jbeta primers. Clones were sequenced by immunoSEQ multiplex PCR, and TCRdb holds only the in-frame ones, with some missing. This table holds roughly 250,000 clones, under 90% found once. Only one count was recorded for this clone. The antigen remains undetermined. CDR1 and CDR2 from the germline V gene are SGHDN and FVKESK. This CDR3 comprises 12 residues. Trimming cost V 0 bases and J 7 bases, with 3 bases left between them. Overall study findings and caveats: Altogether, 150 to 200 TCR beta chains were recorded as cytomegalovirus-associated.

This clonotype was obtained from a girl aged 2 to 9 in good health and CMV-seronegative. Sequencing was performed on PBMCs. The gene calls are TRBV14 and TRBJ2-2; D is undetermined. CDR3 protein: CASSQEYGELFF. DNA of the CDR3: TGTGCCAGCAGCCAAGAATACGGGGAGCTGTTTTTT.